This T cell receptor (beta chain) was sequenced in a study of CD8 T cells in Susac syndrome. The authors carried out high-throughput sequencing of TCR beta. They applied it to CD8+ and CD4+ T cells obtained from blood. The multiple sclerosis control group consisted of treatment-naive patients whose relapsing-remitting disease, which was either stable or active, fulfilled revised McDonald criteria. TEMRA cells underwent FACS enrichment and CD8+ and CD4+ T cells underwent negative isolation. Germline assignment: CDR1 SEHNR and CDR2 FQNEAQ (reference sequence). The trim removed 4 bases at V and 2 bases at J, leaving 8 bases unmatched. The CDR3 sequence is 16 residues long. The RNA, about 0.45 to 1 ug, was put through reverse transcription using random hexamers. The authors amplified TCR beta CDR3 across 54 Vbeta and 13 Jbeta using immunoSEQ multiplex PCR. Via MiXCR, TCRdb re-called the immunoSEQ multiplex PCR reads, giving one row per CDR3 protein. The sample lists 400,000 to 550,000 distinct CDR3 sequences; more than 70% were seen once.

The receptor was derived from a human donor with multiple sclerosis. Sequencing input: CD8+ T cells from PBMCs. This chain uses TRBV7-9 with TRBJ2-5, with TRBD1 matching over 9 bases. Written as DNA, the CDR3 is TGTGCCAGCAGCTCAAGGGACAGGGATCGTCAAGAGACCCAGTACTTC. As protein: CASSSRDRDRQETQYF.